Shown below are 15 T cell receptor beta chains from a single sample sequenced in a study of cytomegalovirus exposure and HLA in healthy donors. A multiplex PCR was run with 60 Vbeta primers and 13 Jbeta primers. Data came from immunoSEQ multiplex PCR; TCRdb stores just in-frame clones and leaves some out. The profile shows 130,000 or so clones, over 50% of them singletons. Sample: PBMCs. The receptors were gathered from a woman aged 40 to 49 in good health and CMV-seropositive.

This chain connects TRBV7-9 to TRBJ2-7; D may be TRBD1 (6 bases). Between the trimmed V and J ends, which lost 4 bases and 0 bases, there was a span of 10 bases. There are 14 residues in the CDR3. The germline V gene has CDR1 SEHNR and CDR2 FQNEAQ (reference sequence). Here the CDR3 reads CASSSQGFSYEQYF. The CDR3 nucleotides are TGTGCCAGCAGCTCTCAGGGGTTCTCCTACGAGCAGTACTTC.

This clone has only a few counts. V and J are TRBV7-9 and TRBJ1-2, with D perhaps TRBD1 (6 bases). Trimming cost V 5 bases and J 5 bases, with 12 bases left between them. Germline V gene data show CDR1 as SEHNR and CDR2 as FQNEAQ (reference sequence). CDR3 length: 13 residues. This chain's CDR3 is CASSNHRVYGYTF. Here the CDR3 DNA reads TGTGCCAGCAGCAACCACAGGGTATATGGCTACACCTTC. The whole variable domain, filled in from reference TRBV7-9 and TRBJ1-2, reads DTGVSQNPRHKITKRGQNVTFRCDPISEHNRLYWYRQTLGQGPEFLTYFQNEAQLEKSRLLSDRFSAERPKGSFSTLEIQRTEQGDSAMYLCASSNHRVYGYTFGSGTRLTVV.

The chain uses TRBV2 and TRBJ2-5; no reliable D call. V was pared by 3 bases and J by 4 bases, with 6 bases between. The CDR3 consists of 12 residues. CDR1 SNHLY and CDR2 FYNNEI come from the germline V gene. CDR3 protein: CASSDRSETQYF. The DNA for the CDR3 is TGTGCCAGCAGTGACAGGTCAGAGACCCAGTACTTC.

This rearrangement joins TRBV6-1 to TRBJ2-3; 7 bases line up with TRBD2. V trimming: 3 bases; J trimming: 10 bases; junction bases outside the gene matches: 13. CDR1 and CDR2 from the germline V gene are MNHNS and SASEGT. This CDR3 has 15 residues. CDR3 in DNA: TGTGCCAGCAGTGAGGCCAGCGGGGTGGGGGGTGCGCAGTATTTT. Residues: CASSEASGVGGAQYF.

The V gene is TRBV28, the J gene TRBJ1-3; D is unresolved. The germline V gene encodes CDR1 MDHEN and CDR2 SYDVKM. This CDR3 comprises 14 residues. Trimming left V 6 bases short and J 2 bases short, with 11 bases between. CDR3 amino acids: CASSPSGTGNTIYF. The CDR3 nucleotides read TGTGCCAGCAGCCCCTCGGGAACTGGAAACACCATATATTTT.

The rearrangement joins TRBV28 to TRBJ2-3; 8 bases align to TRBD2. Trimming cost V 1 base and J 2 bases; bases outside gene matches: 5. Germline CDR1 MDHEN, CDR2 SYDVKM. This CDR3 has 16 amino acids. As DNA, the CDR3 is TGTGCCAGCAGTTTATCGGGGGGGCTTGTCACAGATACGCAGTATTTT. Protein: CASSLSGGLVTDTQYF.

The V gene is TRBV29-1, the J gene TRBJ2-1; D not resolved. Trimming removed 1 base from V and 1 base from J, with 5 bases in between. CDR1 is SQVTM, CDR2 ANQGSEA, per germline. There are 13 residues in the CDR3. CDR3 protein: CSVEAVSYNEQFF. Here the CDR3 DNA reads TGCAGCGTTGAAGCGGTGTCCTACAATGAGCAGTTCTTC.

The rearrangement links TRBV20-1 to TRBJ1-2; 7 positions match TRBD1. With 5 bases clipped from V and 5 bases from J, the junction kept 2 bases outside the gene matches. Germline V gene data show CDR1 as DFQATT and CDR2 as SNEGSKA (reference sequence). The CDR3 runs to 11 residues. The CDR3: CSADRVYGYTF. The DNA of the CDR3 is TGCAGTGCTGACAGGGTTTATGGCTACACCTTC.

The rearrangement uses TRBV27 and TRBJ1-6; possible D gene TRBD1, 5 bases. CDR1 and CDR2 from the germline V gene are MNHEY and SMNVEV (reference sequence). CDR3 length: 16 residues. The ends were cut back, 5 bases at V and 7 bases at J, with 18 bases in the middle. The CDR3 sequence: CASSLGFVQENSPLHF. Here the CDR3 DNA reads TGTGCCAGCAGTCTGGGTTTTGTACAGGAGAATTCACCCCTCCACTTT.

The J gene is TRBJ1-3, the V gene TRBV10-3, with D uncertain. Per the germline V gene, CDR1 is ENHRY and CDR2 is SYGVKD. There are 17 residues in the CDR3. Trimming removed 2 bases from V and 0 bases from J, with 14 bases in between. The CDR3 coding sequence is TGTGCCATCAGTGAGGGGAGGAGTACAGCCTCTGGAAACACCATATATTTT. Amino acids: CAISEGRSTASGNTIYF.

This clone has more than one count but fewer than ten. This chain connects TRBV5-4 to TRBJ2-5; possibly TRBD2 for D (6 bases). This CDR3 comprises 14 residues. With 0 bases removed from V and 5 bases from J, the gap between germline ends came to 11 bases. CDR1 SGHNT and CDR2 YYREEE come from the germline V gene (reference sequence). The CDR3 sequence is CASSLGGVGETQYF. CDR3 in DNA: TGTGCCAGCAGCTTGGGCGGGGTCGGGGAGACCCAGTACTTC. Full variable domain (rest looked up from reference TRBV5-4 and TRBJ2-5): ETGVTQSPTHLIKTRGQQVTLRCSSQSGHNTVSWYQQALGQGPQFIFQYYREEENGRGNFPPRFSGLQFPNYSSELNVNALELDDSALYLCASSLGGVGETQYFGPGTRLLVL.

The rearrangement links TRBV2 to TRBJ2-1; TRBD2 matches at 13 bases. Germline assignment: CDR1 SNHLY and CDR2 FYNNEI. Trimming took 6 bases from V and 9 from J; bases not matched to a gene: 11. The CDR3 totals 16 residues. For the CDR3, the DNA is TGTGCCAGCAGCTCGAGGACTAGCGGGAGTAGGCCTGAGCAGTTCTTC. Amino acid sequence: CASSSRTSGSRPEQFF.

CDR3: CASSDQAGDYNEQFF. CDR3 coding DNA: TGTGCCAGCAGTGATCAAGCGGGAGACTACAATGAGCAGTTCTTC. The chain links TRBV6-4 to TRBJ2-1; 8 bases agree with TRBD2. Trimming removed 3 bases from V and 3 bases from J; junction bases left unmatched: 4. This CDR3 comprises 15 residues. Germline CDR1 MRHNA, CDR2 SNTAGT.

The chain couples TRBV4-1 to TRBJ2-1; 12 bases fit TRBD2. Germline V gene data show CDR1 as MGHRA and CDR2 as YSYEKL. The CDR3 spans 17 residues. Germline trimming cut 0 bases from V and 4 bases from J; bases unmatched to any gene: 4. The CDR3 sequence: CASSQEGLAGGYNEQFF. CDR3 nucleotide sequence: TGCGCCAGCAGCCAAGAGGGCCTAGCGGGGGGGTACAATGAGCAGTTCTTC.

This clone was observed once. The gene calls are TRBV7-9 and TRBJ2-7; D is unclear. The CDR3 covers 14 residues. V was pared by 1 base and J by 3 bases, with 10 bases between. CDR1 and CDR2 from the germline V gene are SEHNR and FQNEAQ (reference sequence). The CDR3 loop is CASSLVPGFYEQYF. CDR3 nucleotide sequence: TGTGCCAGCAGCTTAGTTCCGGGTTTCTACGAGCAGTACTTC.